These T cell receptor beta chains were read from a single sample in a study of low-dose radiotherapy and immunotherapy resistance in tumors. Each CDR3 protein is one row after TCRdb ran MiXCR on the reads. In the table there are approximately 84,000 distinct CDR3 sequences, roughly a sixth of which are singletons. Sequencing used PBMCs, obtained before treatment. Every receptor here comes from a male donor with prostate cancer. The CDR3 runs from the conserved cysteine through the conserved F or W. Each record gives: V gene, J gene, CDR3 protein.

V gene: TRBV6-1
J gene: TRBJ1-3
CDR3 protein: CASSTDRVSYSGNTIYF

V gene: TRBV30
J gene: TRBJ1-1
CDR3 protein: CAWSEVMNTEAFF

V gene: TRBV13
J gene: TRBJ2-1
CDR3 protein: CASSPPSDFEQFF

V gene: TRBV7-2
J gene: TRBJ1-6
CDR3 protein: CASSSRGGSNNSPLHF

V gene: TRBV12-3/TRBV12-4
J gene: TRBJ2-4
CDR3 protein: CASRGTGPNIQYF

V gene: TRBV2
J gene: TRBJ2-5
CDR3 protein: CASMYQETQYF

V gene: TRBV27
J gene: TRBJ2-7
CDR3 protein: CASMGMGASTLYEQYF

V gene: TRBV7-9
J gene: TRBJ2-2
CDR3 protein: CASSSGAANTGELFF

V gene: TRBV5-1
J gene: TRBJ1-1
CDR3 protein: CASTSKQGAGTEAFF

V gene: TRBV5-6
J gene: TRBJ2-7
CDR3 protein: CASSFPHRGVPYEQYF

V gene: TRBV9
J gene: TRBJ2-3
CDR3 protein: CASSVREGSSTDTQYF

V gene: TRBV3-1
J gene: TRBJ2-2
CDR3 protein: CASSQASSGTGELFF

V gene: TRBV29-1
J gene: TRBJ1-6
CDR3 protein: CSVGPDRNSPLHF

V gene: TRBV24-1
J gene: TRBJ2-7
CDR3 protein: CATSTVDQGEEGDEQYF

V gene: TRBV3-1
J gene: TRBJ2-1
CDR3 protein: CASSDLAGGPSYNEQFF

V gene: TRBV10-3
J gene: TRBJ1-6
CDR3 protein: CAIRRTGDNSPLHF

V gene: TRBV6-6
J gene: TRBJ2-3
CDR3 protein: CASSPLGSVDTQYF

V gene: TRBV5-5
J gene: TRBJ2-2
CDR3 protein: CASSLIWTSGTGELFF

V gene: TRBV7-8
J gene: TRBJ2-7
CDR3 protein: CASSLGRFPPYEQYF

V gene: TRBV3-1
J gene: TRBJ1-5
CDR3 protein: CASSLGMQPQHF

V gene: TRBV7-2
J gene: TRBJ2-3
CDR3 protein: CASRPPRLAGGLTDTQYF

V gene: TRBV11-2
J gene: TRBJ2-7
CDR3 protein: CASSPPRQSYEQYF

V gene: TRBV2
J gene: TRBJ1-5
CDR3 protein: CASSEGEGQPQHF

V gene: TRBV7-2
J gene: TRBJ1-6
CDR3 protein: CASSLAGTGASLGSPLHF

V gene: TRBV5-6
J gene: TRBJ2-5
CDR3 protein: CASRIRLAGRKTQYF

V gene: TRBV20-1
J gene: TRBJ1-5
CDR3 protein: CSAAPGQGDQPQHF

V gene: TRBV5-1
J gene: TRBJ2-2
CDR3 protein: CATPPDRLQGELFF

V gene: TRBV7-6
J gene: TRBJ2-1
CDR3 protein: CATTFGGGGHEQFF

V gene: TRBV5-1
J gene: TRBJ1-1
CDR3 protein: CASSLEPRGYPEAFF

V gene: TRBV27
J gene: TRBJ2-5
CDR3 protein: CASSLGGRSTQYF

V gene: TRBV7-2
J gene: TRBJ1-5
CDR3 protein: CASSLGARSDQPQHF

V gene: TRBV5-4
J gene: TRBJ1-2
CDR3 protein: CASSLDRVGYGYTF

V gene: TRBV4-1
J gene: TRBJ2-5
CDR3 protein: CASSRGGQGWGETQYF

V gene: TRBV6-1
J gene: TRBJ1-6
CDR3 protein: CASSYGRVVNSPLHF

V gene: TRBV2
J gene: TRBJ1-2
CDR3 protein: CASSEVFAGPNYGYTF

V gene: TRBV29-1
J gene: TRBJ2-3
CDR3 protein: CSVEGSPDTQYF

V gene: TRBV14
J gene: TRBJ1-4
CDR3 protein: CASSRDTGEKLFF

V gene: TRBV7-3
J gene: TRBJ2-3
CDR3 protein: CASSPSRGTDTQYF

V gene: TRBV4-1
J gene: TRBJ2-7
CDR3 protein: CASSQGVLAGAAPYEQYF

V gene: TRBV2
J gene: TRBJ2-4
CDR3 protein: CASRRPGGLGAQAKNIQYF

V gene: TRBV10-2
J gene: TRBJ1-5
CDR3 protein: CASTGGAQGNQPQHF

V gene: TRBV20-1
J gene: TRBJ1-1
CDR3 protein: CSARDPGQNTEAFF

V gene: TRBV4-1
J gene: TRBJ1-5
CDR3 protein: CASSQSWTSNQPQHF

V gene: TRBV6-2/TRBV6-3
J gene: TRBJ2-4
CDR3 protein: CASSYSAAGDIQYF